This T cell receptor (beta chain) stems from a study of OX40 agonist ivuxolimab in advanced cancers. Study-level information: Patients treated during dose escalation were battling hepatocellular carcinoma, melanoma, renal cell or head and neck cancer.

Produced via immunoSEQ multiplex PCR; TCRdb's table is partial and in-frame only. The sample contains 95,000 to 100,000 clones, just under 95% of which appear only once. Source: CD4+ or CD8+ T cells sorted from blood, taken in a trial of the OX40 agonist ivuxolimab. The receptor was isolated from an adult with an advanced solid tumor such as melanoma, head and neck, liver or kidney cancer.

The CDR3: CASSALLRTEAFF. For the CDR3, the DNA is TGTGCCAGCAGCGCATTACTAAGGACTGAAGCTTTCTTT. The V gene is TRBV5-6, the J gene TRBJ1-1, with no clear D. Germline V CDR1 and CDR2: SGHDT, YYEEEE. This CDR3 is built from 13 residues. V lost 4 bases and J 5 bases, leaving 12 bases between the germline ends.